The source of this T cell receptor (beta chain) is a study of cytomegalovirus exposure and HLA in healthy donors. Broader study findings: A list of approximately 150 TCR beta chains associated with cytomegalovirus was given. Later on, a genetic analysis was performed. It linked a missense variant in DCLRE1C with V- and J-gene trimming of TCR beta. What a later analysis reportedly showed was that an Asian-associated ancestry cluster had fewer N-insertions than the roughly 670-donor mean.

The PCR contained 60 Vbeta and 13 Jbeta primers. The data were produced by immunoSEQ multiplex PCR, yet TCRdb's version contains in-frame clones alone and is incomplete. Seen here are about 83,000 clones, 78% observed once, and the top ten hold 5.5% to 6%. A word on this clone: The antigen remains unidentified.

This sequence originates from a man aged 18 to 30 in good health and CMV-seropositive. The sequenced material came from PBMCs.

The DNA for the CDR3 is TGCGCCAGCAGCCCTCGGGTCTTCCTCGAGACCCAGTACTTC. Its translation is CASSPRVFLETQYF. J is TRBJ2-5 and V is TRBV4-1; D unresolved. Germline V CDR1 and CDR2: MGHRA, YSYEKL. CDR3 length equals 14 residues. Trimming shortened V by 4 bases and J by 5 bases, and 14 bases separated the two germline ends.